The 26 T cell receptor beta chains listed next were all sequenced from one sample in a study of T cells after yellow fever vaccination. TCRdb ran MiXCR on the 5' RACE reads and lists one entry per CDR3 protein. The data contain approximately 610,000 distinct CDR3 sequences, roughly 17% of them singletons. The sequencing used PBMCs, collected more than 4 days after the first yellow fever vaccination. The receptors here all came from a man younger than 35 who received the YFV17D yellow fever vaccine.

This clonotype was seen a few times. The V call is TRBV29-1, the J call TRBJ1-1, with a weak D call TRBD1 (5 bases). Trimming took 0 bases from V and 8 from J, leaving 13 bases between them. Germline V gene data show CDR1 as SQVTM and CDR2 as ANQGSEA. CDR3 length: 13 residues. The DNA for the CDR3 is TGCAGCGTTGAAGATAGGAGACAGCAAGAAGCTTTCTTT. It translates to CSVEDRRQQEAFF. The full variable domain, in which reference TRBV29-1 and TRBJ1-1 provide the parts outside the CDR3, is SAVISQKPSRDICQRGTSLTIQCQVDSQVTMMFWYRQQPGQSLTLIATANQGSEATYESGFVIDKFPISRPNLTFSTLTVSNMSPEDSSIYLCSVEDRRQQEAFFGQGTRLTVV.

The V gene is TRBV10-2, the J gene TRBJ1-5; the D is unclear. Germline V lookup: CDR1 WSHSY, CDR2 SAAADI. There are 12 residues in the CDR3. V was pared by 2 bases and J by 13 bases, with 12 bases between. The CDR3 sequence is CASSEAGPKQHF. Written as DNA, the CDR3 is TGCGCCAGCAGTGAGGCCGGCCCAAAGCAGCATTTT.

This clonotype was detected only a few times. This chain links TRBV29-1 with TRBJ1-1; D gene ambiguous. The germline V gene has CDR1 SQVTM and CDR2 ANQGSEA. The ends were cut back, 7 bases at V and 3 bases at J, with 15 bases in the middle. The CDR3 contains 13 residues. The CDR3, as DNA: TGCAGCGGGTCCTCCCGCCCGGACACTGAAGCTTTCTTT. As protein: CSGSSRPDTEAFF. The complete variable domain, with remaining parts taken from reference TRBV29-1 and TRBJ1-1, reads SAVISQKPSRDICQRGTSLTIQCQVDSQVTMMFWYRQQPGQSLTLIATANQGSEATYESGFVIDKFPISRPNLTFSTLTVSNMSPEDSSIYLCSGSSRPDTEAFFGQGTRLTVV.

The J gene is TRBJ2-3, the V gene TRBV7-6; D is undetermined. V was trimmed by 2 bases and J by 3 bases, leaving 9 bases between them. CDR1 is SGHVS and CDR2 is FNYEAQ in the germline V gene. This CDR3 contains 14 residues. Here the CDR3 reads CASSLNHGTDTQYF. CDR3 sequence (DNA): TGTGCCAGCAGCTTAAATCACGGGACAGATACGCAGTATTTT.

This chain connects TRBV20-1 to TRBJ2-7; D unresolved. CDR1 is DFQATT and CDR2 is SNEGSKA in the germline V gene (reference sequence). The length of the CDR3 is 12 residues. The germline V and J ends were trimmed by 0 bases and 12 bases, with 15 bases remaining between them. The CDR3 bases are TGCAGTGCTAGAGATCTCGGGCCCGCCTTGTACGTC. Its protein is CSARDLGPALYV.

The chain uses TRBV24-1 and TRBJ2-1; D may be TRBD2 (5 bases). Per the germline V gene, CDR1 is KGHDR and CDR2 is SFDVKD. V lost 3 bases and J 7 bases, leaving 18 bases between the germline ends. The CDR3 contains 16 residues. The CDR3 reads CATSDTTRVVGNEQFF. Here the CDR3 DNA reads TGTGCCACCAGTGATACCACTAGGGTGGTTGGGAATGAGCAGTTCTTC.

This clonotype turned up a few times. CDR3 sequence reads: CASSSQRGSYEQYF. For the CDR3, the DNA is TGTGCCAGCAGCTCCCAAAGGGGGTCCTACGAGCAGTACTTC. The chain carries TRBV5-6 and TRBJ2-7, with D perhaps TRBD1 (6 bases). The length of the CDR3 is 14 residues. Germline lookup yields CDR1 SGHDT and CDR2 YYEEEE. The ends were cut back, 3 bases at V and 1 base at J, with 11 bases in the middle.

V and J are TRBV7-3 and TRBJ2-7, with 8 bases that match TRBD2. Germline loops: CDR1 SGHTA, CDR2 FQGTGA. The CDR3 is made up of 15 amino acids. Losses at the gene ends were 2 bases for V and 5 bases for J; bases not matched to a gene: 8. CDR3 DNA: TGTGCCAGCAGCTTATCCCGGGGGGGTGTACACGAGCAGTACTTC. Amino acids: CASSLSRGGVHEQYF.

This clonotype has only a few counts. The chain recombines TRBV24-1 with TRBJ1-2; D remains unclear. V shed 6 bases and J shed 3 bases, with 10 bases lying between them. Per the germline V gene, CDR1 is KGHDR and CDR2 is SFDVKD. The CDR3 has 13 residues. The CDR3 DNA is TGTGCCACCAGTAGGGAGGGCGACTATGGCTACACCTTC. Its protein is CATSREGDYGYTF.

This chain connects TRBV11-2 to TRBJ2-5; D is unresolved. This CDR3 comprises 14 residues. V was shortened by 5 bases and J by 0 bases, with 10 bases between the two germline ends. CDR1 SGHAT and CDR2 FQNNGV come from the germline V gene. CDR3 DNA: TGTGCCAGCAGCCCCGGGCCGGACCAAGAGACCCAGTACTTC. Its translation is CASSPGPDQETQYF.

V gene TRBV12-3 or TRBV12-4 combines with J gene TRBJ2-4; TRBD1 matches 8 bases. This CDR3 is built from 13 residues. The V segment lost 7 bases and the J segment 7 bases; nucleotides outside the gene matches: 6. As DNA, the CDR3 is TGTGCCAGCACCCGGAGGACAGGGAACATTCAGTACTTC. Its protein is CASTRRTGNIQYF.

The chain links TRBV29-1 to TRBJ2-7; D is uncertain. The ends were cut back, 4 bases at V and 0 bases at J, with 10 bases in the middle. CDR1 and CDR2 from the germline V gene are SQVTM and ANQGSEA. The length of the CDR3 is 13 residues. The CDR3 nucleotides are TGCAGCGTTGTATCTCAGTACTCCTACGAGCAGTACTTC. This sequence encodes CSVVSQYSYEQYF.

This chain uses TRBV9 with TRBJ2-5; D is perhaps TRBD1 (5 bases). The V end lost 4 bases, the J end lost 1 base, and 17 bases lay between the germline ends. This CDR3 spans 16 amino acids. Germline values: CDR1 SGDLS, CDR2 YYNGEE. The CDR3 DNA is TGTGCCAGCAGCCCCTTACCCCAGGGCGGCCAAGAGACCCAGTACTTC. Amino acids: CASSPLPQGGQETQYF.

The V call is TRBV4-3, the J call TRBJ1-4, with D perhaps matching TRBD1 (5 bases). V was shortened by 1 base and J by 10 bases, with 10 bases between the two germline ends. Germline lookup yields CDR1 LGHNA and CDR2 YSLEER. This CDR3 has 13 amino acids. The CDR3 spells CASSQGQRGKLFF. The CDR3 DNA follows: TGCGCCAGCAGCCAAGGACAAAGGGGAAAACTGTTTTTT.

The sample holds many counts of this clonotype. J is TRBJ2-2 and V is TRBV5-1; the D gene could be TRBD1 or TRBD2 (6 bases each). The CDR3 has 16 amino acids. Germline CDR1 reads SGHRS; CDR2 reads YFSETQ. V lost 3 bases and J 0 bases, leaving 12 bases between the germline ends. The CDR3 sequence is CASSSGALANTGELFF. The CDR3, as DNA: TGCGCCAGCAGCTCGGGGGCCCTCGCGAACACCGGGGAGCTGTTTTTT.

This clonotype showed up just once. This chain connects TRBV5-1 to TRBJ1-6; no definite D call. Germline V gene lookup returns CDR1 SGHRS and CDR2 YFSETQ. CDR3 length: 16 residues. The V end was cut by 0 bases, the J end by 4 bases, with 11 bases between. The CDR3 DNA reads TGCGCCAGCAGCTTGGCCGGCCCCAGGTATAATTCACCCCTCCACTTT. Protein sequence: CASSLAGPRYNSPLHF.

This clonotype has ten or more counts. J is TRBJ2-3 and V is TRBV15; 8 bases are shared with TRBD1. The CDR3 loop spans 15 amino acids. Germline V gene sequence: CDR1 LNHNV, CDR2 YYDKDF (reference sequence). With 7 bases clipped from V and 2 bases from J, the junction kept 8 bases outside the gene matches. CDR3 amino acids: CATTRDRHYTDTQYF. CDR3 in DNA: TGTGCCACCACCCGGGACAGGCACTACACAGATACGCAGTATTTT. Variable domain in full (rest from reference TRBV15 and TRBJ2-3): DAMVIQNPRYQVTQFGKPVTLSCSQTLNHNVMYWYQQKSSQAPKLLFHYYDKDFNNEADTPDNFQSRRPNTSFCFLDIRSPGLGDTAMYLCATTRDRHYTDTQYFGPGTRLTVL.

V is TRBV2 and J is TRBJ1-3; TRBD1 matches at 9 bases. This CDR3 comprises 19 residues. With 0 bases clipped from V and 7 bases from J, the junction kept 16 bases outside the gene matches. The germline CDR1 and CDR2 sequences are SNHLY and FYNNEI. Here the CDR3 DNA reads TGTGCCAGCAGTGAAGCCGGGTTTCCGGGACAGGGTATCAGGAACACCATATATTTT. The encoded protein is CASSEAGFPGQGIRNTIYF.

This clonotype was seen repeatedly, ten times or more. V and J are TRBV12-5 and TRBJ2-7; D may be TRBD1 (5 bases). The CDR3 consists of 13 residues. V shed 1 base and J shed 5 bases, with 9 bases lying between them. Per germline, CDR1 LGHNT and CDR2 FRNRAP. CDR3 region: CASGLEGFNEQYF. The CDR3 DNA reads as TGTGCTAGTGGTTTGGAGGGGTTCAACGAGCAGTACTTC. The full variable domain, in which reference TRBV12-5 and TRBJ2-7 provide the parts outside the CDR3, is DARVTQTPRHKVTEMGQEVTMRCQPILGHNTVFWYRQTMMQGLELLAYFRNRAPLDDSGMPKDRFSAEMPDATLATLKIQPSEPRDSAVYFCASGLEGFNEQYFGPGTRLTVT.

There are a few counts of this clonotype. For the CDR3, the DNA is TGCGCCAGCAGCCAAGGGCCGGGGCAAAACACCGGGGAGCTGTTTTTT. Residues: CASSQGPGQNTGELFF. The rearrangement uses TRBV4-1 and TRBJ2-2, with D possibly being TRBD1 or TRBD2 (5 bases each). V lost 1 base to trimming and J lost 2 bases, with 11 bases between them. Germline V lookup: CDR1 MGHRA, CDR2 YSYEKL. The CDR3 consists of 16 residues.

V and J are TRBV19 and TRBJ1-3; a weak D match, TRBD1 (5 bases). The length of the CDR3 is 12 residues. Trimming removed 3 bases from V and 8 bases from J, with 8 bases in between. Germline CDR1 is LNHDA and CDR2 is SQIVND (reference sequence). The CDR3 DNA is TGTGCCAGTAGTATCGGAGGGGACACCATATATTTT. Residues: CASSIGGDTIYF. The full variable domain, completed using reference TRBV19 and TRBJ1-3, is DGGITQSPKYLFRKEGQNVTLSCEQNLNHDAMYWYRQDPGQGLRLIYYSQIVNDFQKGDIAEGYSVSREKKESFPLTVTSAQKNPTAFYLCASSIGGDTIYFGEGSWLTVV.

V gene TRBV20-1 combines with J gene TRBJ2-2; 11 bases line up with TRBD2. This CDR3 is 13 amino acids long. Germline assignment: CDR1 DFQATT and CDR2 SNEGSKA (reference sequence). V lost 7 bases, J lost 5 bases, and 3 bases stayed unmatched. The CDR3 is CSGTSGRTGELFF. The DNA of the CDR3 is TGCAGTGGGACTAGCGGGCGAACCGGGGAGCTGTTTTTT.

The rearrangement links TRBV10-3 to TRBJ2-1, with TRBD1 matching over 7 bases. Losses at the gene ends were 4 bases for V and 10 bases for J; bases not matched to a gene: 4. The CDR3 consists of 12 residues. The germline V gene has CDR1 ENHRY and CDR2 SYGVKD. The CDR3 nucleotides are TGTGCCATCAGTGGACAGGGATTGGAGCAGTTCTTC. Its translation: CAISGQGLEQFF.

The genes are TRBV6-1 and TRBJ2-1; D is unresolved. Germline V gene data show CDR1 as MNHNS and CDR2 as SASEGT. The CDR3 contains 16 residues. With 1 base removed from V and 2 bases from J, the gap between germline ends came to 12 bases. In DNA, the CDR3 is TGTGCCAGCAGTGAAGACGGGTACCACCCCTACAATGAGCAGTTCTTC. This encodes CASSEDGYHPYNEQFF.

The chain carries TRBV4-1 and TRBJ2-2, with D hard to call. The CDR3 runs to 14 residues. Germline-derived CDR1 and CDR2 are MGHRA and YSYEKL. V was trimmed by 0 bases and J by 7 bases, leaving 9 bases between them. CDR3 amino acids: CASSQERRIGELFF. Written as DNA, the CDR3 is TGCGCCAGCAGCCAAGAACGGCGCATCGGGGAGCTGTTTTTT.

CDR3 nucleotides: TGCAGTGCCCAAGGGGTGACTAGCGAGCAGTACTTC. This sequence encodes CSAQGVTSEQYF. The chain links TRBV20-1 to TRBJ2-7; D is possibly TRBD2 (6 bases). Trimming left V 6 bases short and J 6 bases short, with 15 bases between. The CDR3 is 12 residues long. Germline V CDR1 and CDR2: DFQATT, SNEGSKA (reference sequence).